This T cell receptor beta chain appears in the sequencing data of a study of Graves' ophthalmopathy and Graves' hyperthyroidism. Study background: Peripheral blood sampling preceded any treatment and occurred at initial diagnosis.

Whole-study results and caveats: Most thyroid-expanded clonotypes exceeding 0.001 frequency were also found in blood.

The authors amplified TCR beta CDR3 regions from RNA transcripts. An initial RT-PCR round employing HTBI primers preceded a second-round multiplex PCR. Each CDR3 protein is one row after TCRdb ran MiXCR on the multiplex PCR reads. The sample shows 500,000 to 700,000 distinct CDR3 sequences, about 20% of them seen only once. Cases classed as stable hyperthyroidism had no ophthalmopathy within 18 months of follow-up. What supplied the PBMCs was over 8.5 ml of fresh peripheral blood. This clonotype was observed at least ten times. The target antigen is unknown. CDR3 length equals 14 residues. CDR1 and CDR2 (germline): MNHEY, SVGEGT. The V and J ends lost 2 bases and 6 bases respectively, with 11 bases between them.

The specimen sequenced was peripheral blood. The receptor comes from a woman younger than 35 with stable Graves' hyperthyroidism. Some clones in this sample may be carry-over from other donors' samples. This chain links TRBV6-2 or TRBV6-3 with TRBJ1-5, with D tentatively TRBD1 (6 bases). DNA of the CDR3: TGTGCCAGCAGTTACCAGGGGTTTGGTCAGCCCCAGCATTTT. Amino acids: CASSYQGFGQPQHF.